The 19 T cell receptor beta chains below come from one sample, sequenced in a study of T cells in Graves' hyperthyroidism and ophthalmopathy. RNA transcripts served as the template for amplifying TCR beta CDR3 regions. The HTBI set primed first-round TCR CDR3 RT-PCR. TCRdb passed the multiplex PCR reads through MiXCR, listing each CDR3 protein once. The sample includes about 570,000 distinct CDR3 sequences, 12% to 15% of them seen just once. Sequencing was done on a sample of blood. These receptors were collected from a woman aged 40 to 50 with Graves' hyperthyroidism.

This clonotype was picked up many times. The chain joins TRBV11-2 to TRBJ1-3; 7 positions agree with TRBD1. V lost 9 bases and J lost 1; bases outside the gene matches: 6. The CDR3 consists of 14 residues. Germline V gene sequence: CDR1 SGHAT, CDR2 FQNNGV. CDR3 in amino acids: CASHRGQSGNTIYF. CDR3 in DNA: TGTGCCAGTCACAGGGGACAGTCTGGAAACACCATATATTTT. Variable domain in full (rest from reference TRBV11-2 and TRBJ1-3): EAGVAQSPRYKIIEKRQSVAFWCNPISGHATLYWYQQILGQGPKLLIQFQNNGVVDDSQLPKDRFSAERLKGVDSTLKIQPAKLEDSAVYLCASHRGQSGNTIYFGEGSWLTVV.

This clonotype was seen only once. The chain couples TRBV6-5 to TRBJ1-1; maybe TRBD1 (6 bases). The length of the CDR3 is 16 residues. Germline CDR1 is MNHEY and CDR2 is SVGAGI. The V gene lost 2 bases and the J gene lost 5 bases, with 18 bases spanning the gap. The CDR3 sequence is CASSYLPPRGRTEAFF. In DNA, the CDR3 is TGTGCCAGCAGTTACCTACCACCCAGGGGTAGGACTGAAGCTTTCTTT.

Details on this clonotype: One junction end disagrees with the germline gene, perhaps due to a read error. This chain joins TRBV4-1 and TRBJ2-1; 12 bases align to TRBD2. Germline V gene lookup returns CDR1 MGHRA and CDR2 YSYEKL. The length of the CDR3 is 17 residues. The CDR3 DNA sequence: TGCACCAGCAGCCAATGGAGACTAGCGGGAGAAGGAAATGAGCAGTTCTTC. The encoded protein is CTSSQWRLAGEGNEQFF.

This clonotype was seen at least ten times. This sequence joins TRBV7-6 and TRBJ2-7; D perhaps matches TRBD2 (7 bases). Germline V gene lookup returns CDR1 SGHVS and CDR2 FNYEAQ. This CDR3 comprises 15 residues. V lost 0 bases, J lost 5 bases, and 14 bases lay in between. CDR3 protein: CASSLAGGLFDEQYF. CDR3 coding DNA: TGTGCCAGCAGCTTAGCCGGGGGGCTGTTCGACGAGCAGTACTTC.

This clonotype was counted ten times or more. The chain recombines TRBV7-8 with TRBJ2-3; no firm D call. Germline CDR1 reads SGHVS; CDR2 reads FQNEAQ. V was trimmed by 6 bases and J by 1 base, leaving 14 bases between them. This CDR3 comprises 15 residues. CDR3 sequence: CASSSDRIGTDTQYF. DNA for the CDR3: TGTGCCAGCAGTTCGGATCGGATCGGCACAGATACGCAGTATTTT.

The J gene is TRBJ2-3, the V gene TRBV29-1; TRBD2 matches 9 bases. The germline gives CDR1 SQVTM, CDR2 ANQGSEA. J was trimmed by 3 bases and V by 6 bases; bases with no gene match: 4. The CDR3 loop spans 13 amino acids. The CDR3 DNA follows: TGCAGCGTCACTAGCGGGTTAACAGATACGCAGTATTTT. Translation: CSVTSGLTDTQYF.

This clonotype was observed at least ten times. The rearrangement joins TRBV20-1 to TRBJ2-1; 7 bases match TRBD1. Losses at the gene ends were 2 bases for V and 0 bases for J; bases not matched to a gene: 4. The CDR3 contains 15 residues. Germline CDR1 reads DFQATT; CDR2 reads SNEGSKA (reference sequence). The CDR3, as DNA: TGCAGTGCTAGACGGACAGGTGGCTCCTACAATGAGCAGTTCTTC. Translated, it gives CSARRTGGSYNEQFF.

This clonotype was found many times. The chain employs TRBV20-1 and TRBJ1-4; the D is unclear. The CDR3 has 13 residues. Trimming shortened V by 1 base and J by 4 bases, and 7 bases separated the two germline ends. Germline CDR1 DFQATT, CDR2 SNEGSKA (reference sequence). The DNA of the CDR3 is TGCAGTGCTAGAGCAGGATTTAATGAAAAACTGTTTTTT. As protein: CSARAGFNEKLFF.

This clonotype has just a few counts. The chain recombines TRBV30 with TRBJ2-3, with D perhaps matching TRBD1 (5 bases). V dropped 0 bases and J dropped 3 bases, with 10 bases sitting between them. CDR1 GTSNPN and CDR2 SVGIG come from the germline V gene (reference sequence). This CDR3 comprises 14 residues. The CDR3 spells CAWSVLRVTDTQYF. The CDR3 DNA is TGTGCCTGGAGTGTACTCAGGGTTACAGATACGCAGTATTTT.

This clonotype was counted many times. The chain joins TRBV12-3 or TRBV12-4 to TRBJ1-4; D possibly corresponds to TRBD1 (5 bases). Trimming removed 3 bases from V and 3 bases from J, with 11 bases in between. This CDR3 contains 15 residues. The CDR3 spells CASSLGGSANEKLFF. The CDR3 coding sequence is TGTGCCAGCAGTTTGGGGGGATCGGCTAATGAAAAACTGTTTTTT.

The sample holds many counts of this clonotype. The chain employs TRBV27 and TRBJ2-1; D is unresolved. The CDR3 runs to 13 residues. Trimming removed 8 bases at V and 2 bases at J, with 10 bases between. Looked up from germline, CDR1 is MNHEY and CDR2 is SMNVEV (reference sequence). CDR3 region: CASSGYPYNEQFF. The CDR3 bases are TGTGCCAGCTCTGGTTATCCCTACAATGAGCAGTTCTTC.

This clonotype was found a few times. This may stem from a read error, because a much larger clone lies one nucleotide away. The chain employs TRBV10-1 and TRBJ2-7, with D tentatively TRBD1 (5 bases). CDR3 length equals 16 residues. CDR1 is WNHNN and CDR2 is SYGVQD in the germline V gene (reference sequence). CDR3 in DNA: TGCGCCAGCAGTGAGTCTAGGGGTATCGGCTCCTACGGGCAGTACTTC. Amino acids: CASSESRGIGSYGQYF.

This clonotype was seen ten or more times. The chain has TRBV27 and TRBJ2-7; tentatively, D is TRBD2 (6 bases). The V and J ends lost 7 bases and 3 bases respectively, with 13 bases between them. The CDR3 length is 13 residues. In germline, CDR1 is MNHEY, CDR2 SMNVEV (reference sequence). The CDR3, as DNA: TGTGCCAGCATTATACAGACTAGCTACGAGCAGTACTTC. This encodes CASIIQTSYEQYF.

This clonotype has a count of ten or more. The rearrangement links TRBV12-3 or TRBV12-4 to TRBJ1-1; no definite D call. The CDR3 is made up of 13 amino acids. Trimming pared 7 bases from V and 1 base from J, leaving 10 bases between. This chain's CDR3 is CASIGPGNTEAFF. CDR3 DNA: TGTGCCAGCATCGGGCCTGGGAACACTGAAGCTTTCTTT.

This clonotype was found many times. The chain is built from TRBV3-1 and TRBJ1-1, with D possibly matching TRBD1 (6 bases). The CDR3 has 16 residues. V was pared by 1 base and J by 0 bases, with 12 bases between. CDR1 LGHDT and CDR2 YNNKEL come from the germline V gene (reference sequence). CDR3 region: CASSQGGGRVNTEAFF. The DNA of the CDR3 is TGTGCCAGCAGCCAAGGAGGGGGTCGAGTGAACACTGAAGCTTTCTTT.

This clonotype has only a few counts. J is TRBJ1-1 and V is TRBV3-1; D is unresolved. Germline loops: CDR1 LGHDT, CDR2 YNNKEL (reference sequence). The V end lost 0 bases, the J end lost 11 bases, and 13 bases lay between the germline ends. The CDR3 has 13 residues. CDR3 nucleotides: TGTGCCAGCAGCCAAGATTTCGAAGGGCGGGCTTTCTTT. Its translation: CASSQDFEGRAFF.

The rearrangement uses TRBV19 and TRBJ1-4, with D possibly TRBD1 on 6 matching bases. Trimming shortened V by 5 bases and J by 6 bases, and 16 bases separated the two germline ends. The CDR3 covers 15 residues. The germline V gene has CDR1 LNHDA and CDR2 SQIVND (reference sequence). The CDR3 bases are TGTGCCAGTAGTCCGGACGGGGGGCCGGATGAAAAACTGTTTTTT. Translation gives CASSPDGGPDEKLFF.

The chain recombines TRBV7-3 with TRBJ2-6; 9 bases agree with TRBD1. V gave up 4 bases and J gave up 4 bases; unmatched junction bases: 11. Looked up from germline, CDR1 is SGHTA and CDR2 is FQGTGA. The CDR3 runs to 18 residues. CDR3 DNA: TGTGCCAGCAGCTCCCTCCCCGGGACAGGGTCGGGGGCCAACGTCCTGACTTTC. This sequence encodes CASSSLPGTGSGANVLTF.

This clonotype was found many times. The gene calls are TRBV20-1 and TRBJ1-1; the D is unclear. Germline CDR1 reads DFQATT; CDR2 reads SNEGSKA (reference sequence). The length of the CDR3 is 11 residues. V was cut by 2 bases and J by 3 bases, with 4 bases left in between. CDR3 DNA: TGCAGTGCTAGACGGGACACTGAAGCTTTCTTT. Protein sequence: CSARRDTEAFF.